Shown below are 4 T cell receptor beta chains from a single sample sequenced in a study of T cell repertoires in ileal Crohn's disease. Time point noted: neoterminal ileum biopsy at postoperative endoscopy, about 6 months after surgery. Generated by immunoSEQ multiplex PCR, the TCRdb table keeps only in-frame clones and is missing some. The data hold some 60,000 clones, with around 90% observed a single time. Material: ileal tissue. These receptors all come from an adult with Crohn's disease.

This clone was counted once. V usage is TRBV7-8 and J usage is TRBJ2-7; possibly TRBD2 for D (6 bases). Germline V gene sequence: CDR1 SGHVS, CDR2 FQNEAQ. The CDR3 length is 15 residues. V was pared by 1 base and J by 2 bases, with 12 bases between. CDR3 nucleotides: TGTGCCAGCAGCTTAGAATTCGGGGGAGCCTACGAGCAGTACGTC. Translation gives CASSLEFGGAYEQYV.

The genes are TRBV19 and TRBJ2-3, with 9 positions matching TRBD2. The CDR3 sequence is 14 residues long. CDR1 and CDR2 from the germline V gene are LNHDA and SQIVND (reference sequence). The trim removed 3 bases at V and 6 bases at J, leaving 4 bases unmatched. The CDR3 is CASSILAGRDTQYF. The CDR3 region has the DNA TGTGCCAGTAGTATTCTAGCGGGGAGGGATACGCAGTATTTT.

The genes are TRBV7-9 and TRBJ2-7, with a possible D match to TRBD1 (6 bases). CDR1 and CDR2 (germline): SEHNR, FQNEAQ (reference sequence). V lost 1 base to trimming and J lost 6 bases, with 13 bases between them. This CDR3 comprises 14 residues. The CDR3 sequence is CASSLGEPGVEQYF. Written as DNA, the CDR3 is TGTGCCAGCAGCTTAGGAGAACCAGGGGTCGAGCAGTACTTC.

The rearrangement links TRBV15 to TRBJ1-5, with 7 bases aligning to TRBD1. Trimming removed 5 bases from V and 2 bases from J; junction bases left unmatched: 3. Germline V gives CDR1 LNHNV, CDR2 YYDKDF (reference sequence). The CDR3 totals 14 residues. DNA of the CDR3: TGTGCCACCAGCGCTGACAGGGGCAATCAGCCCCAGCATTTT. Translating it yields CATSADRGNQPQHF.